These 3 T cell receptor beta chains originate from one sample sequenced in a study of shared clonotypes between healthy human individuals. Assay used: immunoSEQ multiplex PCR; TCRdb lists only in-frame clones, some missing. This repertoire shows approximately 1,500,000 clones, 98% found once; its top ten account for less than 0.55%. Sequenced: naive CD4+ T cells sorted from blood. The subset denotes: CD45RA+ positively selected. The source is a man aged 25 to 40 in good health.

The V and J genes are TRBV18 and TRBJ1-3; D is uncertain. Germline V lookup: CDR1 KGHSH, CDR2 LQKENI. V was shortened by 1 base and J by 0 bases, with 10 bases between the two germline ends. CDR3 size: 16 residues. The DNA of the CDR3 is TGTGCCAGCTCACCACTTAGCGGGCTCTCTGGAAACACCATATATTTT. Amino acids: CASSPLSGLSGNTIYF.

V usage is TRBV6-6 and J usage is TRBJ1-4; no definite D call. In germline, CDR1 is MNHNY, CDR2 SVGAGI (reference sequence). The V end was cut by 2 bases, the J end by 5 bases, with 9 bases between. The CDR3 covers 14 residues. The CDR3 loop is CASSYGPANEKLFF. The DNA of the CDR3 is TGTGCCAGCAGTTACGGACCGGCCAATGAAAAACTGTTTTTT.

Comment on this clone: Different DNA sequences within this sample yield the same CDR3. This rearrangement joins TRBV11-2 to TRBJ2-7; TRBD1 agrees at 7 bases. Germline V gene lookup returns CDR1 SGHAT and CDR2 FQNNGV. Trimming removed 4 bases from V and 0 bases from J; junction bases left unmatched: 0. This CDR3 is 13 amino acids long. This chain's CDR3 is CASSSGGSYEQYF. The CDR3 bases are TGTGCCAGCAGCTCAGGGGGCTCCTACGAGCAGTACTTC.